This T cell receptor beta chain was retrieved from a study of human T cells and chemical hapten exposure. Study findings and constraints: TCRs above 1 in 1000 frequency stayed constant with DPC sensitization.

Using its own MiXCR run on the RACE reads, TCRdb lists one record per CDR3 protein. The sample records some 250,000 distinct CDR3 sequences, about 7.7% being singletons. This clonotype has only a few counts. Antigen specificity is unknown. Germline values: CDR1 MNHEY, CDR2 SVGEGT. The CDR3 has 16 amino acids. Trimming pared 2 bases from V and 2 bases from J, leaving 13 bases between. The time point: pre-sensitization, week 0. Indicated treatment: therapeutic diphenylcyclopropenone sensitization with weekly scalp DPC. The study drew its donors from alopecia patients who were 18 to 70 years old and suitable for DPC. Whole blood, unfractionated, served as the material for total RNA extraction.

This specimen consisted of whole blood, obtained in connection with sensitization to the hapten diphenylcyclopropenone (DPC). This clonotype originated in a man younger than 35 with alopecia areata. Some clones in this sample may be carry-over from other donors' samples. The chain recombines TRBV6-2 or TRBV6-3 with TRBJ1-5; D gene unclear. The CDR3 bases are TGTGCCAGCAGTTACCCTAGAGGGATTGGCAATCAGCCCCAGCATTTT. This codes for CASSYPRGIGNQPQHF.